A selection of T cell receptor beta chains follows, all from one sample in a study of shared clonotypes between healthy human individuals. Repertoires were generated with immunoSEQ multiplex PCR, while TCRdb's copy carries only in-frame clones and drops some. The sample records about 680,000 clones, under 95% being singletons. The sequenced sample consisted of naive CD8+ T cells sorted from blood. The receptors stem from a man aged 25-45 years in good health. Each CDR3 is given with its conserved first and last residue. Fields, in order: clone size, V gene, D gene, CDR3 length, J gene, CDR3 protein, CDR3 DNA. A D gene is named only where the DNA matches it firmly. Clone size is not always given. Where it is, it says once, few, many or a class for expanded clones.

clone_size: .
v_call: TRBV2
d_call: .
cdr3_length: 12
j_call: TRBJ2-7
cdr3_aa: CASWDNSYEQYF
cdr3_nt: TGTGCCAGCTGGGACAACTCCTACGAGCAGTACTTC

clone_size: once
v_call: TRBV27
d_call: .
cdr3_length: 16
j_call: TRBJ2-3
cdr3_aa: CASSLRGALNTDTQYF
cdr3_nt: TGTGCCAGCAGTTTACGGGGAGCCCTAAACACAGATACGCAGTATTTT

clone_size: .
v_call: TRBV11-2
d_call: .
cdr3_length: 16
j_call: TRBJ2-7
cdr3_aa: CASSQHQGRKAYEQYF
cdr3_nt: TGTGCCAGCAGCCAGCACCAGGGCCGGAAAGCCTACGAGCAGTACTTC

clone_size: .
v_call: TRBV29-1
d_call: .
cdr3_length: 14
j_call: TRBJ2-3
cdr3_aa: CSVAPQRSLDTQYF
cdr3_nt: TGCAGCGTTGCCCCGCAACGGAGCTTAGATACGCAGTATTTT

clone_size: .
v_call: TRBV11-2
d_call: TRBD1
cdr3_length: 17
j_call: TRBJ1-3
cdr3_aa: CASSPGTGGADGNTIYF
cdr3_nt: TGTGCCAGCAGCCCAGGGACAGGGGGCGCGGATGGAAACACCATATATTTT

clone_size: .
v_call: TRBV7-9
d_call: TRBD2
cdr3_length: 15
j_call: TRBJ2-5
cdr3_aa: CASSDTSGGVETQYF
cdr3_nt: TGTGCCAGCAGCGATACTAGCGGCGGCGTGGAGACCCAGTACTTC

clone_size: .
v_call: TRBV28
d_call: .
cdr3_length: 11
j_call: TRBJ2-1
cdr3_aa: CASSTYNEQFF
cdr3_nt: TGTGCCAGCAGTACTTACAATGAGCAGTTCTTC

clone_size: .
v_call: TRBV6-4
d_call: TRBD2
cdr3_length: 16
j_call: TRBJ2-1
cdr3_aa: CASSDSAGGPYNEQFF
cdr3_nt: TGTGCCAGCAGTGACTCGGCGGGAGGCCCCTACAATGAGCAGTTCTTC

clone_size: many
v_call: TRBV6-4
d_call: .
cdr3_length: 14
j_call: TRBJ2-3
cdr3_aa: CASSSEGATDTQYF
cdr3_nt: TGTGCCAGCAGTTCGGAAGGGGCCACAGATACGCAGTATTTT

clone_size: .
v_call: TRBV6-1
d_call: .
cdr3_length: 12
j_call: TRBJ2-1
cdr3_aa: CASSETPNEQFF
cdr3_nt: TGTGCCAGCAGTGAAACCCCGAATGAGCAGTTCTTC

clone_size: .
v_call: TRBV5-5
d_call: TRBD2
cdr3_length: 16
j_call: TRBJ2-1
cdr3_aa: CASSLVAGVPYNEQFF
cdr3_nt: TGTGCCAGCAGCTTGGTAGCGGGGGTACCCTACAATGAGCAGTTCTTC

clone_size: .
v_call: TRBV4-3
d_call: .
cdr3_length: 14
j_call: TRBJ2-7
cdr3_aa: CASSQDPWAYEQYF
cdr3_nt: TGCGCCAGCAGCCAAGATCCCTGGGCCTACGAGCAGTACTTC

clone_size: .
v_call: TRBV4-1
d_call: .
cdr3_length: 15
j_call: TRBJ2-1
cdr3_aa: CASSDRDLRLDEQFF
cdr3_nt: TGCGCCAGCAGCGACCGGGACTTACGTTTAGATGAGCAGTTCTTC

clone_size: .
v_call: TRBV9
d_call: .
cdr3_length: 13
j_call: TRBJ2-1
cdr3_aa: CASRAGEFNEQFF
cdr3_nt: TGTGCCAGCCGGGCAGGGGAGTTCAATGAGCAGTTCTTC

clone_size: .
v_call: TRBV4-3
d_call: .
cdr3_length: 14
j_call: TRBJ1-1
cdr3_aa: CASSQDQVDTEAFF
cdr3_nt: TGCGCCAGCAGCCAAGATCAGGTGGACACTGAAGCTTTCTTT

clone_size: .
v_call: TRBV28
d_call: .
cdr3_length: 14
j_call: TRBJ2-7
cdr3_aa: CASSPVAGGYEQYF
cdr3_nt: TGTGCCAGCAGTCCCGTAGCAGGGGGGTACGAGCAGTACTTC

clone_size: .
v_call: TRBV7-9
d_call: TRBD1
cdr3_length: 13
j_call: TRBJ1-4
cdr3_aa: CASTTGGGEKLFF
cdr3_nt: TGTGCCAGCACGACAGGGGGCGGTGAAAAACTGTTTTTT

clone_size: .
v_call: TRBV6-5
d_call: TRBD1
cdr3_length: 13
j_call: TRBJ1-1
cdr3_aa: CASSNTGGTEAFF
cdr3_nt: TGTGCCAGCAGCAATACAGGGGGCACTGAAGCTTTCTTT

clone_size: .
v_call: TRBV4-3
d_call: .
cdr3_length: 15
j_call: TRBJ1-2
cdr3_aa: CASSQGKGLRYGYTF
cdr3_nt: TGCGCCAGCAGCCAAGGGAAGGGGCTACGCTATGGCTACACCTTC

clone_size: .
v_call: TRBV30
d_call: .
cdr3_length: 13
j_call: TRBJ2-7
cdr3_aa: CAWSVGRSYEQYF
cdr3_nt: TGTGCCTGGAGTGTCGGCAGGTCCTACGAGCAGTACTTC

clone_size: .
v_call: TRBV27
d_call: .
cdr3_length: 17
j_call: TRBJ2-2
cdr3_aa: CASSLQVLSPNTGELFF
cdr3_nt: TGTGCCAGCAGTTTGCAGGTACTGAGTCCCAACACCGGGGAGCTGTTTTTT

clone_size: .
v_call: TRBV7-2
d_call: TRBD1
cdr3_length: 15
j_call: TRBJ2-1
cdr3_aa: CASSPSGDSYNEQFF
cdr3_nt: TGTGCCAGCAGCCCTTCAGGGGACAGCTACAATGAGCAGTTCTTC

clone_size: .
v_call: TRBV5-6
d_call: TRBD1
cdr3_length: 18
j_call: TRBJ1-1
cdr3_aa: CASSQTGGTGGLNTEAFF
cdr3_nt: TGTGCCAGCAGCCAAACCGGCGGGACAGGGGGCCTGAACACTGAAGCTTTCTTT

clone_size: .
v_call: TRBV19
d_call: .
cdr3_length: 15
j_call: TRBJ2-1
cdr3_aa: CASSILDHANNEQFF
cdr3_nt: TGTGCCAGTAGTATCCTGGACCATGCCAACAATGAGCAGTTCTTC

clone_size: .
v_call: TRBV7-9
d_call: .
cdr3_length: 13
j_call: TRBJ1-2
cdr3_aa: CAGWESKGSGYTF
cdr3_nt: TGTGCCGGGTGGGAGTCCAAGGGTAGTGGCTACACCTTC

clone_size: .
v_call: TRBV7-9
d_call: .
cdr3_length: 14
j_call: TRBJ2-5
cdr3_aa: CASSPGSGPETQYF
cdr3_nt: TGTGCCAGCAGCCCAGGCTCAGGCCCAGAGACCCAGTACTTC

clone_size: .
v_call: TRBV27
d_call: TRBD1
cdr3_length: 14
j_call: TRBJ2-1
cdr3_aa: CASSLSGTGNEQFF
cdr3_nt: TGTGCCAGCAGTTTATCGGGGACAGGGAATGAGCAGTTCTTC

clone_size: .
v_call: TRBV5-5
d_call: TRBD1
cdr3_length: 15
j_call: TRBJ2-7
cdr3_aa: CASSFRTGAPYEQYF
cdr3_nt: TGTGCCAGCAGCTTTCGGACAGGGGCTCCGTACGAGCAGTACTTC

clone_size: .
v_call: TRBV7-9
d_call: .
cdr3_length: 13
j_call: TRBJ1-1
cdr3_aa: CASSLDRGRWAFF
cdr3_nt: TGTGCCAGCAGCTTGGATAGGGGTCGGTGGGCTTTCTTT

clone_size: .
v_call: TRBV27
d_call: .
cdr3_length: 14
j_call: TRBJ1-1
cdr3_aa: CASSLTRVGTEAFF
cdr3_nt: TGTGCCAGCAGTTTAACGAGGGTAGGAACTGAAGCTTTCTTT

clone_size: .
v_call: TRBV5-5
d_call: .
cdr3_length: 13
j_call: TRBJ2-7
cdr3_aa: CASSLGNAYEQYF
cdr3_nt: TGTGCCAGCAGCTTGGGGAACGCCTACGAGCAGTACTTC

clone_size: .
v_call: TRBV4-3
d_call: .
cdr3_length: 13
j_call: TRBJ2-4
cdr3_aa: CASNGTVKNIQYF
cdr3_nt: TGCGCCAGCAACGGGACTGTCAAAAACATTCAGTACTTC

clone_size: .
v_call: TRBV25-1
d_call: TRBD1
cdr3_length: 15
j_call: TRBJ1-5
cdr3_aa: CASSDDRVSNQPQHF
cdr3_nt: TGTGCCAGCAGTGATGACAGGGTTAGCAATCAGCCCCAGCATTTT

clone_size: .
v_call: TRBV28
d_call: .
cdr3_length: 14
j_call: TRBJ1-1
cdr3_aa: CASSLGVGNTEAFF
cdr3_nt: TGTGCCAGCAGTTTAGGGGTTGGGAACACTGAAGCTTTCTTT

clone_size: .
v_call: TRBV7-4
d_call: .
cdr3_length: 10
j_call: TRBJ1-5
cdr3_aa: CASNRQPQHF
cdr3_nt: TGTGCCAGCAACCGGCAGCCCCAGCATTTT

clone_size: .
v_call: TRBV7-3
d_call: TRBD2
cdr3_length: 16
j_call: TRBJ2-1
cdr3_aa: CASSSQAGGGHNEQFF
cdr3_nt: TGTGCCAGCAGCTCCCAAGCGGGAGGCGGTCACAATGAGCAGTTCTTC

clone_size: .
v_call: TRBV13
d_call: .
cdr3_length: 16
j_call: TRBJ2-7
cdr3_aa: CASSLEGTVVGYEQYF
cdr3_nt: TGTGCCAGCAGCTTAGAGGGAACAGTCGTGGGTTACGAGCAGTACTTC

clone_size: .
v_call: TRBV14
d_call: TRBD2
cdr3_length: 16
j_call: TRBJ2-1
cdr3_aa: CASSLLPGLAYNEQFF
cdr3_nt: TGTGCCAGCAGCCTACTACCGGGACTAGCGTACAATGAGCAGTTCTTC

clone_size: .
v_call: TRBV27
d_call: .
cdr3_length: 15
j_call: TRBJ2-1
cdr3_aa: CASSLFFTENNEQFF
cdr3_nt: TGTGCCAGCAGTTTATTTTTCACCGAAAACAATGAGCAGTTCTTC

clone_size: .
v_call: TRBV5-1
d_call: .
cdr3_length: 17
j_call: TRBJ1-6
cdr3_aa: CASSSAVVSSYNSPLHF
cdr3_nt: TGCGCCAGCAGCTCCGCCGTAGTGAGCTCCTATAATTCACCCCTCCACTTT

clone_size: .
v_call: TRBV9
d_call: .
cdr3_length: 15
j_call: TRBJ2-7
cdr3_aa: CASSVATGGPYEQYF
cdr3_nt: TGTGCCAGCAGCGTAGCAACCGGAGGACCCTACGAGCAGTACTTC

clone_size: .
v_call: TRBV11-2
d_call: .
cdr3_length: 13
j_call: TRBJ2-1
cdr3_aa: CASSSGEVFEQFF
cdr3_nt: TGTGCCAGCAGCTCAGGGGAGGTTTTTGAGCAGTTCTTC

clone_size: .
v_call: TRBV4-1
d_call: .
cdr3_length: 17
j_call: TRBJ2-1
cdr3_aa: CASSDLLDHQGIGEQFF
cdr3_nt: TGCGCCAGCAGCGACCTCTTGGACCACCAAGGGATCGGTGAGCAGTTCTTC

clone_size: .
v_call: TRBV28
d_call: .
cdr3_length: 13
j_call: TRBJ2-4
cdr3_aa: CASRRVAKNIQYF
cdr3_nt: TGTGCCAGCAGAAGGGTGGCCAAAAACATTCAGTACTTC